This T cell receptor beta chain comes out of a study of CD8 T cells in Susac syndrome. Whole-study findings and limits: The study's TCR sequencing and HLA analysis covered a relatively small number of individuals, and the study acknowledged this.

With random hexamers, reverse transcription was performed on roughly 0.5 to 1 ug of RNA. An immunoSEQ multiplex PCR amplified TCR beta CDR3 over 54 Vbeta and 13 Jbeta. One entry per CDR3 protein results from TCRdb running MiXCR on the immunoSEQ multiplex PCR reads. The table lists roughly 130,000 distinct CDR3 sequences, about 94% of them singletons. CDR3 length equals 13 residues. The germline V and J ends were trimmed by 7 bases and 2 bases, with 10 bases remaining between them. The V gene's germline CDR1 is MGHDK and CDR2 SYGVNS. CD8+ and CD4+ T cells taken from blood had their TCR beta sequenced. Both CD4+ and CD8+ T cells were negatively isolated, and TEMRA cells underwent FACS enrichment. Concerning this clonotype: Its antigen is undetermined.

Sequencing was performed on CD4+ T cells from PBMCs. The TCR originated in a human donor with multiple sclerosis. This chain uses TRBV25-1 with TRBJ2-3; D perhaps matches TRBD1 (6 bases). CDR3 in amino acids: CASTGTNTDTQYF. The CDR3 region has the DNA TGTGCCAGCACGGGGACAAACACAGATACGCAGTATTTT.